Below are 5 T cell receptor beta chains sequenced from a single sample in a study of OX40 agonist ivuxolimab in advanced cancers. TCRdb's copy holds only in-frame clones and misses some; the assay was immunoSEQ multiplex PCR. The sample carries approximately 32,000 clones, about four fifths recorded once. Specimen: CD4+ or CD8+ T cells sorted from blood, collected in a trial of the OX40 agonist ivuxolimab. The receptors were sampled from an adult with an advanced solid tumor such as melanoma, head and neck, liver or kidney cancer.

The sample holds one count of this clone. The V gene is TRBV5-1, the J gene TRBJ2-7; tentative D call: TRBD2 (5 bases). The CDR3 has 12 amino acids. The V end was cut by 2 bases, the J end by 5 bases, with 8 bases between. Germline lookup yields CDR1 SGHRS and CDR2 YFSETQ. In DNA, the CDR3 is TGCGCCAGCAGCTTTGAGGGCGACGAGCAGTACTTC. It specifies CASSFEGDEQYF.

V and J are TRBV2 and TRBJ2-7; 13 bases map to TRBD2. The CDR3 length is 15 residues. V dropped 6 bases and J dropped 2; count of bases not matched to a gene: 4. Germline CDR1 is SNHLY and CDR2 is FYNNEI. The CDR3 DNA reads as TGTGCCAGCAGGGGACTAGCGGGATTTCCCTACGAGCAGTACTTC. Its protein is CASRGLAGFPYEQYF.

The chain employs TRBV7-9 and TRBJ2-1; D is possibly TRBD2 (5 bases). CDR1 and CDR2 from the germline V gene are SEHNR and FQNEAQ (reference sequence). This CDR3 is built from 15 residues. V gave up 0 bases and J gave up 8 bases, with 14 bases separating them. The CDR3 sequence is CASSLARNARDEQFF. The DNA of the CDR3 is TGTGCCAGCAGCTTAGCTCGAAACGCGAGGGATGAGCAGTTCTTC.

The CDR3 loop is CASSPLSGGSYNEQFF. In DNA form, the CDR3 reads TGTGCCAGCAGCCCGCTCTCGGGAGGCTCCTACAATGAGCAGTTCTTC. This chain connects TRBV5-4 to TRBJ2-1; 7 bases agree with TRBD2. CDR3 length: 16 residues. The germline V gene encodes CDR1 SGHNT and CDR2 YYREEE (reference sequence). V shed 4 bases and J 0 bases; nucleotides not matched to a gene: 7.

This chain joins TRBV27 and TRBJ1-2; possible D gene TRBD1, 6 bases. This CDR3 region has 15 residues. The V end lost 5 bases, the J end lost 2 bases, and 15 bases lay between the germline ends. Germline values: CDR1 MNHEY, CDR2 SMNVEV (reference sequence). The CDR3 sequence is CASSPRGRGNYGYTF. The CDR3 bases are TGTGCCAGCAGTCCCCGAGGGAGGGGGAACTATGGCTACACCTTC.